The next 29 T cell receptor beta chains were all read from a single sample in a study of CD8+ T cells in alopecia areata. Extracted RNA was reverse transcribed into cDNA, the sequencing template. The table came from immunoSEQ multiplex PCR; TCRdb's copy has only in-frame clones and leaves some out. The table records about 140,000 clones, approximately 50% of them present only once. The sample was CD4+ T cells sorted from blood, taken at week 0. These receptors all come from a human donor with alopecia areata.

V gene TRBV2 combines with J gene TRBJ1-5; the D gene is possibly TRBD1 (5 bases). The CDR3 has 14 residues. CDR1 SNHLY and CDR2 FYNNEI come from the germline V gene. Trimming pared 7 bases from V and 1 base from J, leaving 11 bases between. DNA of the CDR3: TGTGCCAGCACAGGGTACGGAAGCAATCAGCCCCAGCATTTT. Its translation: CASTGYGSNQPQHF. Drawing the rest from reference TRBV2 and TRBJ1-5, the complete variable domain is EPEVTQTPSHQVTQMGQEVILRCVPISNHLYFYWYRQILGQKVEFLVSFYNNEISEKSEIFDDQFSVERPDGSNFTLKIRSTKLEDSAMYFCASTGYGSNQPQHFGDGTRLSIL.

The CDR3 region has the DNA TGTGCCACCAGCAGGGGGACAGGGGGTGGTCAGCCCCAGCATTTT. This sequence encodes CATSRGTGGGQPQHF. The V and J genes are TRBV15 and TRBJ1-5, with 11 positions matching TRBD1. V lost 3 bases, J lost 6 bases, and 4 bases stayed unmatched. The V gene's germline CDR1 is LNHNV and CDR2 YYDKDF (reference sequence). The length of the CDR3 is 15 residues.

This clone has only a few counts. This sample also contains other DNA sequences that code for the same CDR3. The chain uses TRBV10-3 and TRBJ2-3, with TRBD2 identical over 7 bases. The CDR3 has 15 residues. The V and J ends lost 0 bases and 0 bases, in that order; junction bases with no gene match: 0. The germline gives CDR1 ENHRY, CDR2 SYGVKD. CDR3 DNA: TGTGCCATCAGTGAGTCGGGGGGGAGCACAGATACGCAGTATTTT. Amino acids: CAISESGGSTDTQYF.

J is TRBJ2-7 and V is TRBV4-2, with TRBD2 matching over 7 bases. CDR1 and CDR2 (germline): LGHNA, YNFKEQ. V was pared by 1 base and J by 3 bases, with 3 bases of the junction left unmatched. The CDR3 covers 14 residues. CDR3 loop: CASSQVRGGYEQYF. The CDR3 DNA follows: TGTGCCAGCAGCCAAGTACGCGGGGGCTACGAGCAGTACTTC.

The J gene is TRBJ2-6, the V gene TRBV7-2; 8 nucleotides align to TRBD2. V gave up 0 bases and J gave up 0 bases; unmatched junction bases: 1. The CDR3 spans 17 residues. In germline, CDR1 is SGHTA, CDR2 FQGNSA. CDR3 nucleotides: TGTGCCAGCAGCTTAGCTAGCGGGGTCTCTGGGGCCAACGTCCTGACTTTC. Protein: CASSLASGVSGANVLTF.

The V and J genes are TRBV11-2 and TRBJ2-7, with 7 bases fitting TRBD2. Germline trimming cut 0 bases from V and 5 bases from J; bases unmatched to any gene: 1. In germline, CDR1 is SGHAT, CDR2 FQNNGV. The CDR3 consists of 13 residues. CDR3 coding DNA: TGTGCCAGCAGCTTAGATCGGGGGGACGAGCAGTACTTC. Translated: CASSLDRGDEQYF.

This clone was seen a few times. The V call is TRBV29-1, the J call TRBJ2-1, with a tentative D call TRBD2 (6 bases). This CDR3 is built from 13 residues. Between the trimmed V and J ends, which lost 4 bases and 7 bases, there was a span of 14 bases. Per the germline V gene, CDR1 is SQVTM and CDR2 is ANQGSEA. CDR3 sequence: CSVVWRAWNEQFF. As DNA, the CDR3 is TGCAGCGTTGTGTGGAGGGCCTGGAATGAGCAGTTCTTC.

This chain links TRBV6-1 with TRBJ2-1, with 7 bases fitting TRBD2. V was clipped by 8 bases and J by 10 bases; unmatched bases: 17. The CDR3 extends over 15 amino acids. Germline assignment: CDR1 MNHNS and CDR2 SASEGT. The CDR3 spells CASGEGRSLRGEQFF. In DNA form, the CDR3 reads TGTGCCAGCGGGGAGGGGAGGTCCCTTAGGGGAGAGCAGTTCTTC.

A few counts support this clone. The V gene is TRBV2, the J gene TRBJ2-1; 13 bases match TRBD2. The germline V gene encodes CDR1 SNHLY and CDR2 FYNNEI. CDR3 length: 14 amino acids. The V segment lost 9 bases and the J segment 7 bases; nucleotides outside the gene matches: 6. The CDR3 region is CASTSGRARNEQFF. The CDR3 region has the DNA TGTGCCAGTACTAGCGGGAGGGCCCGGAATGAGCAGTTCTTC. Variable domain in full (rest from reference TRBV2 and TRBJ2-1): EPEVTQTPSHQVTQMGQEVILRCVPISNHLYFYWYRQILGQKVEFLVSFYNNEISEKSEIFDDQFSVERPDGSNFTLKIRSTKLEDSAMYFCASTSGRARNEQFFGPGTRLTVL.

DNA for the CDR3: TGTGCCTGGATAGCGGCCCTGAACACCGGGGAGCTGTTTTTT. Its translation: CAWIAALNTGELFF. This chain joins TRBV30 and TRBJ2-2; TRBD2 might be the D (6 bases). The CDR3 runs 14 residues. V lost 4 bases to trimming and J lost 1 base, with 10 bases between them. The germline CDR1 and CDR2 sequences are GTSNPN and SVGIG (reference sequence).

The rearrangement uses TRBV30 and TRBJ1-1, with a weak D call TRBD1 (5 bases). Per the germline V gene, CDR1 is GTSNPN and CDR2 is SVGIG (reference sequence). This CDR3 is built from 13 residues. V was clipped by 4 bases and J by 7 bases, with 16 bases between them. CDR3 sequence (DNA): TGTGCCTGGAACCGCCAGGGAGTAGGTGAAGCTTTCTTT. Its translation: CAWNRQGVGEAFF. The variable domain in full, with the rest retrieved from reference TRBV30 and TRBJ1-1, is SQTIHQWPATLVQPVGSPLSLECTVEGTSNPNLYWYRQAAGRGLQLLFYSVGIGQISSEVPQNLSASRPQDRQFILSSKKLLLSDSGFYLCAWNRQGVGEAFFGQGTRLTVV.

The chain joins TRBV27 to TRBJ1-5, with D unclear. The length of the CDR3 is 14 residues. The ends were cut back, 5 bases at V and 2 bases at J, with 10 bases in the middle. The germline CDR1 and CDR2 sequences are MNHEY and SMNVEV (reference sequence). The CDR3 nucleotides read TGTGCCAGCAGTCAATATGAACGCAATCAGCCCCAGCATTTT. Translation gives CASSQYERNQPQHF.

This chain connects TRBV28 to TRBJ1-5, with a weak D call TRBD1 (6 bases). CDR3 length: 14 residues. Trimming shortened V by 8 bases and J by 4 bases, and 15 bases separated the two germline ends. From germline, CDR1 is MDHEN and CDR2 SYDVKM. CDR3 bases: TGTGCCAGCTGTACCGTCACAGGGAATCAGCCCCAGCATTTT. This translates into CASCTVTGNQPQHF. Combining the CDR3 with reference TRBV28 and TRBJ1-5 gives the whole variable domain DVKVTQSSRYLVKRTGEKVFLECVQDMDHENMFWYRQDPGLGLRLIYFSYDVKMKEKGDIPEGYSVSREKKERFSLILESASTNQTSMYLCASCTVTGNQPQHFGDGTRLSIL.

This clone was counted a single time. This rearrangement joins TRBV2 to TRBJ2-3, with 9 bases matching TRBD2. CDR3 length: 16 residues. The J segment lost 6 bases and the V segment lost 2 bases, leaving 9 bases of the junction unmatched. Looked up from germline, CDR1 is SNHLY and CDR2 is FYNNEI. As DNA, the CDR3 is TGTGCCAGCAGTGAACGACCGGGACTAGCAATGGATACGCAGTATTTT. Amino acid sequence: CASSERPGLAMDTQYF. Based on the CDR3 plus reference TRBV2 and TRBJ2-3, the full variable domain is EPEVTQTPSHQVTQMGQEVILRCVPISNHLYFYWYRQILGQKVEFLVSFYNNEISEKSEIFDDQFSVERPDGSNFTLKIRSTKLEDSAMYFCASSERPGLAMDTQYFGPGTRLTVL.

The CDR3: CASSFFSLAGHEQFF. Written as DNA, the CDR3 is TGTGCCAGCAGCTTTTTCAGTCTAGCTGGCCATGAGCAGTTCTTC. The chain recombines TRBV5-6 with TRBJ2-1; TRBD2 is a possible D gene (5 bases). V dropped 2 bases and J dropped 8 bases, with 17 bases sitting between them. From germline, CDR1 is SGHDT and CDR2 YYEEEE. This CDR3 spans 15 amino acids.

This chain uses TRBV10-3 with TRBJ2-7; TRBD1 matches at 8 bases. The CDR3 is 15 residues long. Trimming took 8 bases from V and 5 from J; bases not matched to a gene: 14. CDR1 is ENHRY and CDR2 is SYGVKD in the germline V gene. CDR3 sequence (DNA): TGTGCCATCCCAAGTCGGAGGACAGGGCCTAACGAGCAGTACTTC. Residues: CAIPSRRTGPNEQYF.

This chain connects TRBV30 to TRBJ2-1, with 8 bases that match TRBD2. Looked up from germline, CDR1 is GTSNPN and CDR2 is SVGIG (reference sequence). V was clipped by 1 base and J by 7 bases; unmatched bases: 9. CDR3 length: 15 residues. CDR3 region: CAWSERLAGLNEQFF. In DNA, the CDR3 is TGTGCCTGGAGTGAGAGGCTAGCGGGTTTAAATGAGCAGTTCTTC.

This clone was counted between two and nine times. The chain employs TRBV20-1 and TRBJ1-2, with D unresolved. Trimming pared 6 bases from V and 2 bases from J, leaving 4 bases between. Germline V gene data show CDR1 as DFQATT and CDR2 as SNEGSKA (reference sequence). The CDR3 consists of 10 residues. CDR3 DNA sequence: TGCAGTGCCCAGAACTATGGCTACACCTTC. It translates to CSAQNYGYTF.

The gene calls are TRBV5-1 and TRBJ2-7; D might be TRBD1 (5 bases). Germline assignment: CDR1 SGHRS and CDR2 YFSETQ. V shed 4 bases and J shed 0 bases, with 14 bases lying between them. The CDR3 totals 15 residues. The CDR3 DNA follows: TGCGCCAGCAGCCCGGAAGGCAGGGTCTCCTACGAGCAGTACTTC. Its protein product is CASSPEGRVSYEQYF.

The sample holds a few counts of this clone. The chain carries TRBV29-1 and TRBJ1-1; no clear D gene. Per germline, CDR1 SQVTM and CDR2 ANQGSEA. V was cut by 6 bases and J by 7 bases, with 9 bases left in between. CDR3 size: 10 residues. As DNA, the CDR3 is TGCAGCGTAGCCACGGTTGAAGCTTTCTTT. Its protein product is CSVATVEAFF.

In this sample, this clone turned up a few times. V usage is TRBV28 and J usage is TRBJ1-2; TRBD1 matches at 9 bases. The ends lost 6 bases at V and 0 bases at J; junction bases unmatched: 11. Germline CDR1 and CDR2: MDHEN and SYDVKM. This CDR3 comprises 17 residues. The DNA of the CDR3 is TGTGCCAGCAGCCCTAGCGGGACAGGGCCCACTAACTATGGCTACACCTTC. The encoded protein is CASSPSGTGPTNYGYTF.

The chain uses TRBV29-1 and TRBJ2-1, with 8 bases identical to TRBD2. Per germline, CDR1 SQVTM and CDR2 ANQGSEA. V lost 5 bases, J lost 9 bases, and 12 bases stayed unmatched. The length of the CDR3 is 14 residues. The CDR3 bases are TGCAGCGTTCCTCAGCGGGAGTTACGACTTGAGCAGTTCTTC. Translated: CSVPQRELRLEQFF.

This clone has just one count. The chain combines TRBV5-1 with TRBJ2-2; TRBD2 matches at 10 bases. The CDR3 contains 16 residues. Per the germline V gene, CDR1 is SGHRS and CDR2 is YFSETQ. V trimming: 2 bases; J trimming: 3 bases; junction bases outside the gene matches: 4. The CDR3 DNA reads TGCGCCAGCAGCTTTCGGCTAGCGGGGGACACCGGGGAGCTGTTTTTT. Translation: CASSFRLAGDTGELFF.

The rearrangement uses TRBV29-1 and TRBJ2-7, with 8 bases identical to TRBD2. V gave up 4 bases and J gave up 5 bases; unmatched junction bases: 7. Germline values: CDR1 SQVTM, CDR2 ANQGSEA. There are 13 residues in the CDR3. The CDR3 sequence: CSVASGSAHEQYF. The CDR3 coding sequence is TGCAGCGTTGCAAGCGGGAGTGCCCACGAGCAGTACTTC.

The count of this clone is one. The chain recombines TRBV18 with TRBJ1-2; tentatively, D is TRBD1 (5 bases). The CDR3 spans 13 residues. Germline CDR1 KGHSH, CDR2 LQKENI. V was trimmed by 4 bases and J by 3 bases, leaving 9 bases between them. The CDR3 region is CASSQGIDYGYTF. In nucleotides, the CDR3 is TGTGCCAGCTCACAGGGGATTGACTATGGCTACACCTTC.

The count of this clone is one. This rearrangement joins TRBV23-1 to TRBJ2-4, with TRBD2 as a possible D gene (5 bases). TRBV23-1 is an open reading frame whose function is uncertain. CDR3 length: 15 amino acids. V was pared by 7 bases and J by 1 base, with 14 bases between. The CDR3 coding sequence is TGCGCCAGCATGTCGCTGGACTGTGCCAAAAACATTCAGTACTTC. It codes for CASMSLDCAKNIQYF.

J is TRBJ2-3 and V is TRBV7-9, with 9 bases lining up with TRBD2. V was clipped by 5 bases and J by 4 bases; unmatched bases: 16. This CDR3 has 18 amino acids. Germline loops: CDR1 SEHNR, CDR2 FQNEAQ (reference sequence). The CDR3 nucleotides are TGTGCCAGCAGCCCAAGTGCGCGGGAGGGCCGTTTAGCAGATACGCAGTATTTT. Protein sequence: CASSPSAREGRLADTQYF.

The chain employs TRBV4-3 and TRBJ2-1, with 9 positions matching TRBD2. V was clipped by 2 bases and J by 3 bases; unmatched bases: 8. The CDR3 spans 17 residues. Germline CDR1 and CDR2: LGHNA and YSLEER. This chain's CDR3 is CASSQHIAGVSYNEQFF. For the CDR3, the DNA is TGCGCCAGCAGCCAACATATAGCGGGAGTGAGCTACAATGAGCAGTTCTTC.

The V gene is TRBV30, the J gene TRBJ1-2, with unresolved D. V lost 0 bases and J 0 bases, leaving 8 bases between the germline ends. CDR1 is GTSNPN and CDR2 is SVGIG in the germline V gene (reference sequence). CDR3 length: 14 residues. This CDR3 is CAWSVSGTNYGYTF. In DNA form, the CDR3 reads TGTGCCTGGAGTGTGTCCGGGACTAACTATGGCTACACCTTC.